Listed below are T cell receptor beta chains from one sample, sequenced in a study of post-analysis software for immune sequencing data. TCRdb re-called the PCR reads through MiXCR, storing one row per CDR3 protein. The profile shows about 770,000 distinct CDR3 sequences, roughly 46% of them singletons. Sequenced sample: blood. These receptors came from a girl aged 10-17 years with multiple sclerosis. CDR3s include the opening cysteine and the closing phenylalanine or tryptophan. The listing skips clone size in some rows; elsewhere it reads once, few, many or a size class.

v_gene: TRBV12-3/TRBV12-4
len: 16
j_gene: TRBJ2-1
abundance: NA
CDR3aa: CASSFWLAGNYNEQFF

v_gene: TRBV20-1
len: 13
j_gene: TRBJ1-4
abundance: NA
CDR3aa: CSATQGFNEKLFF

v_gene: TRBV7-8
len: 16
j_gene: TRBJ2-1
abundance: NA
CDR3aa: CASSLSLAGGYNEQFF

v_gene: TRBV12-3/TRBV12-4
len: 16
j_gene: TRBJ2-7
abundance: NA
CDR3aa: CASSPTQAGLSYEQYF

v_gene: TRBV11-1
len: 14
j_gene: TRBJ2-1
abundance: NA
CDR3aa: CASSAEAWHNEQFF

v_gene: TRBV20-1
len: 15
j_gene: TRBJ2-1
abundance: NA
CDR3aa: CSASLEGVMYNEQFF

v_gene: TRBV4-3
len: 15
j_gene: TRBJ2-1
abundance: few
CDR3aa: CASSQDRVYYNEQFF

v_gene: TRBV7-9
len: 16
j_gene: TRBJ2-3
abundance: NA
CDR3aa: CASSPWTSGNADTQYF

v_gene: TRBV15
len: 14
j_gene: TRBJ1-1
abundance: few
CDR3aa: CATSRGVQNTEAFF

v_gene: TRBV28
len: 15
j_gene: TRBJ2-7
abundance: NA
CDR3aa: CASSLRAGAWYEQYF

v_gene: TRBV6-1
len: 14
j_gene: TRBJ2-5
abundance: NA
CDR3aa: CASSESGGRETQYF

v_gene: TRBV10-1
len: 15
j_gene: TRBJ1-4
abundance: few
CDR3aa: CASSVCWKPNEKLFF

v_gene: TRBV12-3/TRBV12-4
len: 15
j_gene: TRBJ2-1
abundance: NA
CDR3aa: CASSFGGSPYNEQFF

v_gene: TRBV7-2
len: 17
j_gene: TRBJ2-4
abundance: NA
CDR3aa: CASSLDTGAFAKNIQYF

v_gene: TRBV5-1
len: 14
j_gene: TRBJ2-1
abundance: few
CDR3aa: CASSGDGAWDEQFF

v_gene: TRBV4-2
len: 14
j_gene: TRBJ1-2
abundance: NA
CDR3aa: CASSQGQPSYGYTF

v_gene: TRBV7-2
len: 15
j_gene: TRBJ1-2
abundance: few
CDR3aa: CASSLKQTANYGYTF

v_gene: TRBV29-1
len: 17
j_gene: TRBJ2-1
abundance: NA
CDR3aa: CSTDGQANLRGDYEQFF

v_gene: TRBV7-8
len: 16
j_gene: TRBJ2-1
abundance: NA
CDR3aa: CASSLPPQGGNNEQFF

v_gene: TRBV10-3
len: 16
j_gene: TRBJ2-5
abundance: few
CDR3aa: CAISGLAGGGQETQYF

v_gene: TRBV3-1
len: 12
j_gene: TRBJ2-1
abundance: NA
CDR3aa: CASGWGHNEQFF

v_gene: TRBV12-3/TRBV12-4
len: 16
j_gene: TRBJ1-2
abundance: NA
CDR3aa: CASSFKATGTALGYTF

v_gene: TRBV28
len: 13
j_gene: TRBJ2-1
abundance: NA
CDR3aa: CASIADFYNEQFF

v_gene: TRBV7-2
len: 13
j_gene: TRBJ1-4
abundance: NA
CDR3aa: CASSLKRGEKRFF

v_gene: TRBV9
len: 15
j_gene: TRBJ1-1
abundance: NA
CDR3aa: CASSVRAGLITEAFF

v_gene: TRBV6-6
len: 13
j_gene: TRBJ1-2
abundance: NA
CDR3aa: CASSPPGTGIYTF

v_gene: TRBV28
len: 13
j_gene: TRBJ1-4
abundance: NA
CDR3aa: CASYRPAEEKLFF

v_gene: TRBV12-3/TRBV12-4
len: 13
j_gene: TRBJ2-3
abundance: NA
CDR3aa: CASSFGWADTQYF

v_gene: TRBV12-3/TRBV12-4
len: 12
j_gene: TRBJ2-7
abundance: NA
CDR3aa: CASSSVHYEQYF

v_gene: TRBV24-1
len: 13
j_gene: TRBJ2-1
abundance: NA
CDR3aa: CATQDRGRVEQFF

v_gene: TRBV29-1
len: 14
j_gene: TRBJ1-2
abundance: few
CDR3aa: CSAEDSLVNYGYTF

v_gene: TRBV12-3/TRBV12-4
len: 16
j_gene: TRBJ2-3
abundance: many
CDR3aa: CASSPQVGTGVDTQYF

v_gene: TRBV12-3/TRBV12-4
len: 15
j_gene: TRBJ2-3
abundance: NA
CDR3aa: CASSPGTPATDTQYF

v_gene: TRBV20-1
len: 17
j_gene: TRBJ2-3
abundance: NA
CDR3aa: CSAREPGLAGSRPTQYF

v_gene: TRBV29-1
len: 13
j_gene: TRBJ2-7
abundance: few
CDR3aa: CSVTDRNSYEQYF

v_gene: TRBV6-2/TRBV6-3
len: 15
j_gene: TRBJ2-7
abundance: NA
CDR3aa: CASSQTSGRFYEQYF

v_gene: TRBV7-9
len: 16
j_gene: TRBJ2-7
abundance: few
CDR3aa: CASSSPLAGGSYEQYF

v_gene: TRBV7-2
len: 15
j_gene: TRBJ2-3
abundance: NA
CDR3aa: CASSPTSGRRDTQYF

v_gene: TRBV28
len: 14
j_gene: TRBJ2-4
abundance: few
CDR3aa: CASRHASGQGAQYF

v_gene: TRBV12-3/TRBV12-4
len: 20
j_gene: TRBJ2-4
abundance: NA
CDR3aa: CASSKPPGLAGGRAKNIQYF

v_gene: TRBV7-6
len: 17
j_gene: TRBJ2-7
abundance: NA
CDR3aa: CASSPQRAGGRYNEQYF

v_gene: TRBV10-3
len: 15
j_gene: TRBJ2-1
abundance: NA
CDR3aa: CAITEGRGNYNEQFF

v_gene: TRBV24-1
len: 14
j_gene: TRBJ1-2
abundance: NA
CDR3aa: CATSASGGSYGYTF

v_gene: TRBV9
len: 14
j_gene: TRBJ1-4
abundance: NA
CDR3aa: CASSVGGINEKLFF

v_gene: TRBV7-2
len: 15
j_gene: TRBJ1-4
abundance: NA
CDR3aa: CASSLEGGIREKLFF

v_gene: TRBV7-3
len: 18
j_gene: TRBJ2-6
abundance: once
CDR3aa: CASSLNIFGSSGANVLTF

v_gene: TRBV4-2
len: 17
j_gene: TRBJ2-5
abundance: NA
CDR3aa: CASSQGRLAGGQETQYF

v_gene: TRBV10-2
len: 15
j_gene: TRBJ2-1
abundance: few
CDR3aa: CASSGRQGEWNEQFF

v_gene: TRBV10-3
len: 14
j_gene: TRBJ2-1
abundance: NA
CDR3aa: CAISGQGAYNGQFF

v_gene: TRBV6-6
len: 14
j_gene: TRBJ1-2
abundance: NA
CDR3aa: CASSYGARDYGYTF

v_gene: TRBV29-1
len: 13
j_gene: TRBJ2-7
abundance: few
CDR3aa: CSVFSGNPYEQYF

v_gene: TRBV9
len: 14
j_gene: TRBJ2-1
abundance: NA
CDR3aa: CASSVGGGTDEQFF

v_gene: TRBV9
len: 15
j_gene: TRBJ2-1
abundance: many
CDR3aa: CASSVLPGGLREQFF

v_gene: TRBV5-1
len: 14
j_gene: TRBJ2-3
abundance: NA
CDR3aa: CASGPGPYTDTQYF

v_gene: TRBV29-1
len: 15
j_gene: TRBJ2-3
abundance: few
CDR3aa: CSVEGRPTSTDTQYF